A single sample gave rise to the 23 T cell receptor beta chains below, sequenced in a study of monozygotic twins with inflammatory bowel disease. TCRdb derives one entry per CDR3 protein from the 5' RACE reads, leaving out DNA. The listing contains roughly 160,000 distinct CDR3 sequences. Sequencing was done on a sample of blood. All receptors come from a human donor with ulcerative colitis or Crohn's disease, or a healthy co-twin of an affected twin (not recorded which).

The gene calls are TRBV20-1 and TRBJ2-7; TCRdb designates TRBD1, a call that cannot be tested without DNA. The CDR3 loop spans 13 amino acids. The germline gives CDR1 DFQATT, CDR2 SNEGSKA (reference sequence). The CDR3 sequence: CSAKSTGNHEQYF.

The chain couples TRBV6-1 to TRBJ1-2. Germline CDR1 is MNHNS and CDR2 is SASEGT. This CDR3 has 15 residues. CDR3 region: CASRKDIAANYGYTF.

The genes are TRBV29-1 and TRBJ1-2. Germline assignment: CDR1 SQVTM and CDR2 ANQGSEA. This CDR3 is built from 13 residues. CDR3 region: CSVVGGGFYGYTF.

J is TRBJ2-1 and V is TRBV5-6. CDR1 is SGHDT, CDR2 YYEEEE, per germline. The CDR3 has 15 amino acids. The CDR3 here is CASSFSRSSYNEQFF.

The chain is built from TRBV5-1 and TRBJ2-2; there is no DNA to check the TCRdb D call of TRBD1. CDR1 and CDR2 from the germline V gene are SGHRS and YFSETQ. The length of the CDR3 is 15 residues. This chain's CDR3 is CASSSSGRGSGELFF.

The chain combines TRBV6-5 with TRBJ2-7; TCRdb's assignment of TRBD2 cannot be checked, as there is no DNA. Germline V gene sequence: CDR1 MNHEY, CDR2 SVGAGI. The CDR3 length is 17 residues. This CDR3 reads CASSHNPGGGPWDEQYF.

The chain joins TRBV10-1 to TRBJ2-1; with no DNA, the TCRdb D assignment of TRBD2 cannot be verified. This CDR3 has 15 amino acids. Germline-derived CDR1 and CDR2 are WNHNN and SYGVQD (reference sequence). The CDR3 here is CASSELASSYNEQFF.

The CDR3 here is CASSLVRNEQFF. The chain employs TRBV5-1 and TRBJ2-1. The CDR3 contains 12 residues. In germline, CDR1 is SGHRS, CDR2 YFSETQ.

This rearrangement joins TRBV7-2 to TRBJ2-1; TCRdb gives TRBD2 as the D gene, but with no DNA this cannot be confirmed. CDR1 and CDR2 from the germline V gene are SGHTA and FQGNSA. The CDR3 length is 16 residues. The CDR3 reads CASSLAEREGRGEQFF.

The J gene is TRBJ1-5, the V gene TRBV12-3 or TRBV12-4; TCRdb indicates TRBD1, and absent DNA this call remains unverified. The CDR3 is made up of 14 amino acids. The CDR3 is CASSPGLSQEAQHF.

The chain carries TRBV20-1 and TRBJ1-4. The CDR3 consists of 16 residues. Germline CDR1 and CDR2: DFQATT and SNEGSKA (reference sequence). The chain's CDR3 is CSARDRWRGRNEKLFF.

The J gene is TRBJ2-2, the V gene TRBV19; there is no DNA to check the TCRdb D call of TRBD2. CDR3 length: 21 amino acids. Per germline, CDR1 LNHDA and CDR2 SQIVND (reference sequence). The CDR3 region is CASSYSGTSEGWRPMAGELFF.

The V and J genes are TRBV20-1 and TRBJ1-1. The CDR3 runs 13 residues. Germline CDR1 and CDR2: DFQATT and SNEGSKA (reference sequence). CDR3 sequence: CSARGWGNTEAFF.

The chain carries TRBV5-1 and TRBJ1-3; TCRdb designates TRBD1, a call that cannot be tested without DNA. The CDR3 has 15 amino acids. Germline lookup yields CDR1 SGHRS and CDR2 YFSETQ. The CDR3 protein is CASSSTALSGNTIYF.

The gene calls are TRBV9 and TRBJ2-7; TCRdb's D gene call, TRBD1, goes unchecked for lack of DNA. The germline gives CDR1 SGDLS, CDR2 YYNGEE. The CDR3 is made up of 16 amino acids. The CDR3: CASSVGTGPLYYEQYF. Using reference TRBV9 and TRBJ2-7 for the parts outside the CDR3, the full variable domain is DSGVTQTPKHLITATGQRVTLRCSPRSGDLSVYWYQQSLDQGLQFLIQYYNGEERAKGNILERFSAQQFPDLHSELNLSSLELGDSALYFCASSVGTGPLYYEQYFGPGTRLTVT.

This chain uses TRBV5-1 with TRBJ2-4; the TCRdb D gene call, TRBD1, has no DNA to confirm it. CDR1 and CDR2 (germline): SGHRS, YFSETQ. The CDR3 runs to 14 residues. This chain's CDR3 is CASSLKEQGNIQYF.

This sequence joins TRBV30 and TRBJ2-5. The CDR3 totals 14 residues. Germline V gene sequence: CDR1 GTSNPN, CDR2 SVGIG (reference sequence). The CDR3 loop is CAWSVDGSQETQYF.

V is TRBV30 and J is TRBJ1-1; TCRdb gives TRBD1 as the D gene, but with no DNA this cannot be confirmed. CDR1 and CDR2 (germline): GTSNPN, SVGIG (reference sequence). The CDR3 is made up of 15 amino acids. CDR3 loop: CAWREGGARDTEAFF.

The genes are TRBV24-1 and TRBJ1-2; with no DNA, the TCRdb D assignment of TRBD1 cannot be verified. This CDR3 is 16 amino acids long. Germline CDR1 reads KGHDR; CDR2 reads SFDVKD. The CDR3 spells CATSGSGTQHNYGYTF.

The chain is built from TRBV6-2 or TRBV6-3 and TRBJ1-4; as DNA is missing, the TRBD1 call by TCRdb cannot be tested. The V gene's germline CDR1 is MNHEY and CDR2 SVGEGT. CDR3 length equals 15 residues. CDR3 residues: CASRSYGTGNEKLFF.

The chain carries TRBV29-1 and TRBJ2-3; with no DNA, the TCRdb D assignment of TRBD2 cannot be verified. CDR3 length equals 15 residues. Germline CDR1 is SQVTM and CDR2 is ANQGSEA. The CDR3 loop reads CPIESAGGHPDTQYF.

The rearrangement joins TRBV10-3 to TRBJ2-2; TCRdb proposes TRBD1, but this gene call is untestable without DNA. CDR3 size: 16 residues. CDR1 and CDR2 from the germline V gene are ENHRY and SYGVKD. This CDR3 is CAIRPAATPSTGELFF.

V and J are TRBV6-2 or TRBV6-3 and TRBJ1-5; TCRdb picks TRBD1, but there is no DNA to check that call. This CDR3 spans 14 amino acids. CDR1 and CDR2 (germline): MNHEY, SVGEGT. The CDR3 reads CASTIGSGGQPQHF.